This T cell receptor beta chain comes out of a study of shared clonotypes between healthy human individuals (dated by TCRdb to the early 2020s). Notes on the research overall: The cohort included a few men and two women between 18 and 49 years of age. To estimate repertoire size and how much clonotype sharing occurs between individuals, the study deeply sequenced the blood TCR repertoires of five or six healthy adults. To increase sequencing depth and limit assay-specific biases, TCR repertoire library preparation and sequencing were carried out by different laboratories using diverse techniques. For each donor, CD4 naive and CD4 memory were each run on three plates, CD8 naive on two plates, and CD8 memory on one plate. Leukapheresis yielded between about 0.94 and 10 billion PBMCs per donor.

Donors were healthy HIV-negative adults with no recently reported acute infections or vaccinations. Only Caucasian adults living in Nashville, Tennessee, USA were represented among the donors. CD4+ T cells were enriched by magnetic negative selection, after which naive cells were positively selected on CD45RA and the negative fraction was taken as the memory subset. After blood collection by leukapheresis, PBMCs were isolated using Ficoll-Histopaque density gradient centrifugation and then cryopreserved in the vapor phase of liquid nitrogen. Analytical flow cytometry was used to check the purity and quantity of every magnetically sorted T cell population. From each sorted fraction, genomic DNA was isolated and quantified by UV absorbance on a Nanodrop 2000c. For this clone: This clone's antigen is unknown. Base qualities are not recorded, but no much larger clone differs from it by a single base.

TCR CDR3 regions were amplified from genomic DNA by multiplex PCR using the deep immunoSEQ assay. Genomic DNA extracted from each cell subset was distributed evenly over all wells of several immunoSEQ 96-well plates, and each plate served as one replicate. For sorted subsets, each replicate PCR was loaded with 200 ng genomic DNA, equivalent to some 31,000 T cell genomes. Purified libraries were measured with a Qubit 3.0 fluorometer, size-checked on a Bioanalyzer 2100, and measured again with the KAPA Library Quantification kit. Each immunoSEQ 96-well plate was sequenced on its own single-read 150-cycle Illumina NextSeq 550 flow cell. As for how the authors treated the data: The immunoSEQ output contained only junctional sequences without quality scores, so filtering could not match that applied to full-length reads. Sequences were annotated with PyIR, a Python wrapper for IgBLAST v1.9, using IMGT germline references to assign V/J genes and CDR3. Reads were removed for weak V/J assignments (E-value above 1e-6), missing CDR3, stop codons, out-of-frame junctions, or ambiguous translated residues. V3J clonotypes were defined by identical inferred V gene, J gene, and CDR3 amino acid sequence. The percentage overlap between two repertoires was calculated by dividing the number of shared unique clonotypes by the size of the smaller repertoire. Three approaches were used to assess repertoire richness: RTK rarefaction, the Chao1 estimator, and Recon v2.1 estimates of unobserved clonotypes. Generation probabilities for all TCRbeta clonotypes obtained by the gDNA method from a few donors were computed using OLGA. The source is immuneACCESS, and TCRdb retained only in-frame sequences with V and J called. Part of the clones is not carried over; for the studies checked, unresolved V genes explain less than half of this, and the remainder is unexplained. That table furnishes V, J and clone size, whereas the DNA furnished D and trimming. The sample table records around 700,000 clones; 60% to 80% of these occur just once. Jointly, the top ten make up 1.5% to 2% of the sample.

Beyond this particular receptor, the publication reports: Pairwise subsampling indicated that sequencing depth was expected to affect the degree of clonotype sharing among donors. Rarefaction of sorted-subset datasets indicated incomplete sequencing despite the large sequencing depth. Naive subsets generally had larger estimated clonotype richness than memory subsets did. Clonotypes shared by all four sorted-subset donors showed higher generation probabilities than non-shared clonotypes. The genetic and exposure-history diversity represented was limited by the small number of donors. Across a few donors, about 5.2% of naive CD4, 3.5% of naive CD8, 2.3% of memory CD4, and 0.4% of memory CD8 clonotypes were shared. Only blood was sampled, and tissue TCR repertoires likely differ from those in blood.

The germline V gene (reference sequence) sets CDR1 to SGHNT and CDR2 to YYREEE. The CDR3 covers 13 residues, taking in both the cysteine and the phenylalanine. Only CDR3 DNA is held: 39 bases, read in frame from base 1. V gives up 2 bases and J gives up 5 bases, and the segment between their germline ends measures 7 bases. The source is a woman aged 30 to 39 in good health. The specimen was memory CD4+ T cells sorted from blood. The cell subset or site label corresponds to: CD45RA-negative fraction. The chain was built from TRBV5-4 and TRBJ2-2, with the D gene not confidently named. The nucleotide sequence is given as TGTGCCAGCAGCTTACGTCAGACCGGGGAGCTGTTTTTT. It specifies CASSLRQTGELFF. This CDR3, with the reference TRBV5-4 and TRBJ2-2 proteins standing in past its ends, gives the full variable domain ETGVTQSPTHLIKTRGQQVTLRCSSQSGHNTVSWYQQALGQGPQFIFQYYREEENGRGNFPPRFSGLQFPNYSSELNVNALELDDSALYLCASSLRQTGELFFGEGSRLTVL.